This T cell receptor beta chain was retrieved from a study of blood T cell repertoires in COVID-19. In the study overall: The analysed material was cDNA or gDNA that came from T cells, B-cell-depleted T cells, or PBMCs.

Followed longitudinally, the Seattle patients had been enrolled during active infection. Trimming removed 5 bases from V and 8 bases from J, with 12 bases in between. Germline values: CDR1 LNHDA, CDR2 SQIVND (reference sequence). The CDR3 covers 12 residues. Authors' analysis steps: Amplified reference gene primers provided the basis for estimating nucleated cell counts. Sequencing was performed with immunoSEQ multiplex PCR; in TCRdb, only in-frame clones are kept and a portion is missing. The V and J calls and clone size were taken over from that table, and D and trimming were inferred from the DNA. This sample yields about 170,000 clones, of which approximately 84% are seen a single time; less than 3.5% belongs to the top ten.

This sequence joins TRBV19 and TRBJ1-2, with D perhaps matching TRBD1 (6 bases). Source material: peripheral blood. The receptor was isolated from a woman aged 80 or over with COVID-19, enrolled during active disease. The CDR3 here is CASSVQGFGYTF. The DNA of the CDR3 is TGTGCCAGTAGTGTACAGGGTTTCGGCTACACCTTC.